Following are 5 T cell receptor beta chains from one sample sequenced in a study of blood T cell repertoires in COVID-19. Only in-frame clones appear in the TCRdb table, and some are missing; sequencing was by immunoSEQ multiplex PCR. The sample contains 55,000 to 90,000 clones, more than 85% of which appear only once. Input material: peripheral blood. The receptors shown here come from a human donor with active COVID-19. The donor label of this sample is uncertain.

The CDR3 DNA reads as TGTGCCAGCGTCTCGGGGGGCCCCTACAATGAGCAGTTCTTC. Protein product: CASVSGGPYNEQFF. This rearrangement joins TRBV28 to TRBJ2-1, with D perhaps TRBD2 (7 bases). V was pared by 8 bases and J by 2 bases, with 13 bases between. The CDR3 is 14 residues long. The V gene's germline CDR1 is MDHEN and CDR2 SYDVKM.

The rearrangement joins TRBV27 to TRBJ2-1; the D gene is possibly TRBD2 (6 bases). The V end lost 5 bases, the J end lost 4 bases, and 18 bases lay between the germline ends. The CDR3 extends over 16 amino acids. Germline V gene data show CDR1 as MNHEY and CDR2 as SMNVEV (reference sequence). The CDR3 sequence is CASSPRRVRLYNEQFF. In DNA form, the CDR3 reads TGTGCCAGCAGTCCCCGGAGGGTTAGGCTTTACAATGAGCAGTTCTTC.

In this sample, this clone turned up once. The chain employs TRBV28 and TRBJ2-7; possible D gene TRBD2, 6 bases. CDR3 length: 14 residues. CDR1 and CDR2 (germline): MDHEN, SYDVKM. V was pared by 6 bases and J by 3 bases, with 15 bases between. CDR3 nucleotide sequence: TGTGCCAGCAGAGGCGGGGACCCAAGCTACGAGCAGTACTTC. Amino acids: CASRGGDPSYEQYF.

This clone was found once. The chain links TRBV11-2 to TRBJ2-1; 7 bases map to TRBD1. Losses at the gene ends were 2 bases for V and 4 bases for J; bases not matched to a gene: 14. This CDR3 region has 18 residues. The germline CDR1 and CDR2 sequences are SGHAT and FQNNGV. Here the CDR3 DNA reads TGTGCCAGCAGCTTAAACCCGATCCGGGACAGACCGTACAATGAGCAGTTCTTC. Translated, it gives CASSLNPIRDRPYNEQFF.

The chain is built from TRBV7-2 and TRBJ1-4, with 7 bases that match TRBD1. V lost 2 bases to trimming and J lost 8 bases; unmatched junction nucleotides: 11. The CDR3 length is 16 residues. Germline assignment: CDR1 SGHTA and CDR2 FQGNSA. The CDR3 sequence: CASSLRTGVVREKLFF. As DNA, the CDR3 is TGTGCCAGCAGCTTACGAACAGGGGTGGTGCGGGAAAAACTGTTTTTT.